This T cell receptor (beta chain) originates from a study of blood T cells in healthy people across ages. The authors ran a second PCR of about 6 to 12 cycles using a sample-barcoded 5' primer and a J-beta primer mix. TCRdb processed the 5' RACE reads anew with MiXCR; each CDR3 protein has one entry. The sample consists of about 650,000 distinct CDR3 sequences, approximately 30% of them appearing once. The individuals who served as donors were healthy Caucasians living in Russia, aged about 6 to 100. This clonotype was found many times. Germline V gene sequence: CDR1 WNHNN, CDR2 SYGVQD (reference sequence). V was clipped by 6 bases and J by 2 bases, with 14 bases between them. The CDR3 loop spans 15 amino acids.

The chain has TRBV10-1 and TRBJ2-1, with D uncertain. The sample was blood. The receptor's source is a woman of 80 years or more in good health. The CDR3 DNA sequence: TGCGCCAGCAGCCCTCAGGTAATGGCCTACAATGAGCAGTTCTTC. It specifies CASSPQVMAYNEQFF.